The 5 T cell receptor beta chains below all came from one sample that was sequenced in a study of human T cells and chemical hapten exposure. TCRdb fed the RACE reads into MiXCR, producing one record per CDR3 protein. The sample has approximately 50,000 distinct CDR3 sequences; 9.9% are singletons. Time point reported: patch test 3, about 24 weeks after DPC sensitization. Stated treatment: therapeutic diphenylcyclopropenone sensitization with weekly scalp DPC. The material was whole blood, obtained in connection with sensitization to the hapten diphenylcyclopropenone (DPC). The receptors were gathered from a woman aged 40 to 50 with alopecia areata. Some clones in this sample may be carry-over from other donors' samples.

This clonotype was seen a handful of times. J is TRBJ2-7 and V is TRBV30; a possible D gene is TRBD1 (6 bases). V lost 3 bases to trimming and J lost 2 bases, with 20 bases between them. Germline V gives CDR1 GTSNPN, CDR2 SVGIG (reference sequence). The CDR3 length is 16 residues. The chain's CDR3 is CAWRRDNNLPPYEQYF. CDR3 DNA: TGTGCCTGGAGACGGGACAACAATTTACCCCCCTACGAGCAGTACTTC.

The chain uses TRBV12-3 or TRBV12-4 and TRBJ2-7; possible D gene TRBD2, 6 bases. V was cut by 5 bases and J by 2 bases, with 13 bases left in between. This CDR3 is built from 14 residues. The CDR3 spells CASSAPGRTYEQYF. CDR3 nucleotides: TGTGCCAGCAGTGCACCCGGGAGAACCTACGAGCAGTACTTC.

This clonotype was seen a few times. The rearrangement uses TRBV18 and TRBJ1-5, with a tentative D call TRBD1 (6 bases). Trimming stripped 2 bases from V and 0 bases from J, with 8 bases between. The CDR3 has 15 residues. CDR1 and CDR2 from the germline V gene are KGHSH and LQKENI. Here the CDR3 reads CASSPGQNSNQPQHF. CDR3 coding DNA: TGTGCCAGCTCACCAGGACAGAATAGCAATCAGCCCCAGCATTTT.

The genes are TRBV4-1 and TRBJ1-5; D is uncertain. The CDR3 runs 14 residues. CDR1 MGHRA and CDR2 YSYEKL come from the germline V gene. The V end was cut by 4 bases, the J end by 9 bases, with 16 bases between. CDR3 region: CASSLLGGVPPQHF. CDR3 DNA: TGCGCCAGCAGCCTCCTAGGCGGGGTACCGCCCCAGCATTTT.

This clonotype was seen more than once but under ten times. V and J are TRBV4-1 and TRBJ2-2; TRBD2 is a possible D gene (5 bases). Germline values: CDR1 MGHRA, CDR2 YSYEKL. CDR3 size: 15 residues. Trimming shortened V by 4 bases and J by 0 bases, and 9 bases separated the two germline ends. Here the CDR3 DNA reads TGCGCCAGCAGCCGTGGAGGAGCGAACACCGGGGAGCTGTTTTTT. Translating gives CASSRGGANTGELFF.